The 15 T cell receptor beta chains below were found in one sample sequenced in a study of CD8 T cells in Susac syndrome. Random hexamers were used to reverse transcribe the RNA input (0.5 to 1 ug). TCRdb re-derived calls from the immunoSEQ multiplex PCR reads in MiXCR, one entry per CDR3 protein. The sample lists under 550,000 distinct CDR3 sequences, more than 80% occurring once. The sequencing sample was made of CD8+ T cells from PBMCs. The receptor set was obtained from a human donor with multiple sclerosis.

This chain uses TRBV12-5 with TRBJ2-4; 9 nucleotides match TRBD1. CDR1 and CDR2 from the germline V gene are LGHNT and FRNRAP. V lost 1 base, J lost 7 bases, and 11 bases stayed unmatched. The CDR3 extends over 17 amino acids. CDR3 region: CASGLDRGRVFGNIQYF. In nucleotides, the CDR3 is TGTGCTAGTGGTTTGGACAGGGGGCGAGTATTTGGGAACATTCAGTACTTC.

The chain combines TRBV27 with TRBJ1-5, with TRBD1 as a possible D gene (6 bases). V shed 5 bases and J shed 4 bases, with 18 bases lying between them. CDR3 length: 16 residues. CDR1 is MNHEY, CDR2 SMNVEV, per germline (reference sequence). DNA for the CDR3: TGTGCCAGCAGTCTCTACCGGGACAAAGGGAATCAGCCCCAGCATTTT. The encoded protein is CASSLYRDKGNQPQHF.

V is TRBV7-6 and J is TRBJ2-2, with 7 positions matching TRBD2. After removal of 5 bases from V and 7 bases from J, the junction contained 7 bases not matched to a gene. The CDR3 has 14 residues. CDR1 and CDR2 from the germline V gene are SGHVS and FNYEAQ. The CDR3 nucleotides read TGTGCCAGCAGCCCGACTAGCCCAAGCGGGGAGCTGTTTTTT. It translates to CASSPTSPSGELFF.

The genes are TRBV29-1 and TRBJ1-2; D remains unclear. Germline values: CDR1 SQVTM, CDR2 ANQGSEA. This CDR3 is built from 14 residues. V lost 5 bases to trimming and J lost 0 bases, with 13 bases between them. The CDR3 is CSVIERRANYGYTF. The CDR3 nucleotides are TGCAGCGTTATCGAGAGAAGAGCTAACTATGGCTACACCTTC.

The CDR3 region is CASSGGWTDSTDTQYF. For the CDR3, the DNA is TGTGCCAGCAGTGGGGGGTGGACAGACAGCACAGATACGCAGTATTTT. The chain carries TRBV2 and TRBJ2-3, with TRBD1 as a possible D gene (6 bases). Trimming took off 4 bases at V and 0 bases at J, with 14 bases between the two ends. Germline CDR1 SNHLY, CDR2 FYNNEI. The CDR3 extends over 16 amino acids.

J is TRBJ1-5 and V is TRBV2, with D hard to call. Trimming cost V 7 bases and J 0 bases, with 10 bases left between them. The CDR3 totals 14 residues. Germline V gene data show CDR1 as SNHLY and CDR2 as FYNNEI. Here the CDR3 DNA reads TGTGCCAGCACCGACGCCGATAGCAATCAGCCCCAGCATTTT. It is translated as CASTDADSNQPQHF. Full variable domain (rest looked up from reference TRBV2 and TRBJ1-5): EPEVTQTPSHQVTQMGQEVILRCVPISNHLYFYWYRQILGQKVEFLVSFYNNEISEKSEIFDDQFSVERPDGSNFTLKIRSTKLEDSAMYFCASTDADSNQPQHFGDGTRLSIL.

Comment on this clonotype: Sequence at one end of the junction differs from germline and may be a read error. CDR3 in amino acids: CAGSQDRSSYNEQFF. The CDR3 nucleotides are TGCGCCGGCAGCCAAGACAGGAGCTCCTACAATGAGCAGTTCTTC. The chain links TRBV4-1 to TRBJ2-1; possibly TRBD1 for D (6 bases). The CDR3 sequence is 15 residues long. Germline lookup yields CDR1 MGHRA and CDR2 YSYEKL.

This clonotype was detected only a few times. The CDR3 protein is CASRATREPQHF. CDR3 nucleotides: TGTGCCAGCAGGGCCACAAGAGAACCCCAGCATTTT. This chain links TRBV2 with TRBJ1-5; no definite D call. Germline CDR1 SNHLY, CDR2 FYNNEI. Trimming shortened V by 6 bases and J by 10 bases, and 13 bases separated the two germline ends. The CDR3 is 12 amino acids.

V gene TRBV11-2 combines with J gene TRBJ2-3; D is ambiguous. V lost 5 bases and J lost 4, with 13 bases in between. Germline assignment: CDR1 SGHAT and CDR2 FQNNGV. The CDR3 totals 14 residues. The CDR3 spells CASSPDLKADTQYF. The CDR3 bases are TGTGCCAGCAGCCCGGACCTTAAGGCAGATACGCAGTATTTT.

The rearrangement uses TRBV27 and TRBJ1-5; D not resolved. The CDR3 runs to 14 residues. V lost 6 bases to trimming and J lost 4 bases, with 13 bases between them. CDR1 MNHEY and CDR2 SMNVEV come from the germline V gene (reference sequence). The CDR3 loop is CASSAGTVNQPQHF. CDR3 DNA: TGTGCCAGCAGCGCGGGCACGGTGAATCAGCCCCAGCATTTT.

The CDR3: CASTPSDIDTEAFF. In DNA form, the CDR3 reads TGTGCCAGCACCCCGAGCGACATCGACACTGAAGCTTTCTTT. V is TRBV12-3 or TRBV12-4 and J is TRBJ1-1; D gene ambiguous. The CDR3 has 14 amino acids. Trimming removed 7 bases from V and 3 bases from J, with 15 bases in between.

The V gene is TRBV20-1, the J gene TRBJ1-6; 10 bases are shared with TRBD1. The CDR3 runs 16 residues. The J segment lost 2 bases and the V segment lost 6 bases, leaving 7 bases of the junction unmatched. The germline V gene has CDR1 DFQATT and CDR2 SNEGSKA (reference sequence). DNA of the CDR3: TGCAGTGCAAGGGACAGGGGAAACCCCTATAATTCACCCCTCCACTTT. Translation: CSARDRGNPYNSPLHF.

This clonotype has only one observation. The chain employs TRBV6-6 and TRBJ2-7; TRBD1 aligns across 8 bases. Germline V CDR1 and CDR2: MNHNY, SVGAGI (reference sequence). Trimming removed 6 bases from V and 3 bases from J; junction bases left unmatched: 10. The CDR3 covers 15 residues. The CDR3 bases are TGTGCCAGCAGCCACCCGACAGGGGCTATCTACGAGCAGTACTTC. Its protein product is CASSHPTGAIYEQYF.

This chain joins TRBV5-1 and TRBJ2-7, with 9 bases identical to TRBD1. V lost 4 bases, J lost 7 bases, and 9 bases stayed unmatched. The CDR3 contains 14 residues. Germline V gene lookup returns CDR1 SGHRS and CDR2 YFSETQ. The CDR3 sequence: CASSIGTGLREQYF. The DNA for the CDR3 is TGCGCCAGCAGCATTGGGACAGGGCTGAGAGAGCAGTACTTC.

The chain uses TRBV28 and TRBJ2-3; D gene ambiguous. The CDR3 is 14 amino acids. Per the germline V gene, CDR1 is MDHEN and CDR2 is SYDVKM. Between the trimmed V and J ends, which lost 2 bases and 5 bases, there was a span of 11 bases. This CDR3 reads CASSLTAIEDTQYF. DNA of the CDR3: TGTGCCAGCAGTTTAACGGCAATAGAAGATACGCAGTATTTT.